Below are 27 T cell receptor beta chains sequenced from a single sample in a study of shared clonotypes between healthy human individuals. Sequenced by immunoSEQ multiplex PCR; TCRdb stores in-frame clones only, minus some. The table has about 680,000 clones, around three quarters seen once. The sequencing input was memory CD4+ T cells sorted from blood. Subset in this sample: CD45RA-negative fraction. These receptors all come from a woman in her thirties in good health.

The chain employs TRBV5-1 and TRBJ1-2; D not resolved. In germline, CDR1 is SGHRS, CDR2 YFSETQ. The CDR3 runs 14 residues. Between the trimmed V and J ends, which lost 0 bases and 5 bases, there was a span of 11 bases. CDR3 in amino acids: CASSLEAARYGYTF. The CDR3 DNA sequence: TGCGCCAGCAGCTTGGAGGCAGCGAGATATGGCTACACCTTC.

The chain uses TRBV28 and TRBJ2-3; tentatively, D is TRBD1 or TRBD2 (8 bases each). CDR1 MDHEN and CDR2 SYDVKM come from the germline V gene. Trimming left V 3 bases short and J 5 bases short, with 27 bases between. This CDR3 has 19 amino acids. The DNA of the CDR3 is TGTGCCAGCAGTTTCCGGACAGGGAGCGCGGGAGGTGGTGGAGATACGCAGTATTTT. Translating gives CASSFRTGSAGGGGDTQYF.

J is TRBJ1-3 and V is TRBV6-1; no clear D gene. Between the trimmed V and J ends, which lost 2 bases and 3 bases, there was a span of 23 bases. CDR1 is MNHNS, CDR2 SASEGT, per germline. The CDR3 extends over 19 amino acids. As DNA, the CDR3 is TGTGCCAGCAGTGAAAAGTCTTCCTTAGGAGTTCTGGGTGGAAACACCATATATTTT. Its protein product is CASSEKSSLGVLGGNTIYF.

This clone was detected a few times. The chain joins TRBV30 to TRBJ2-1; 8 nucleotides match TRBD2. CDR3 length: 16 residues. The V and J ends lost 2 bases and 0 bases, in that order; junction bases with no gene match: 6. CDR1 is GTSNPN and CDR2 is SVGIG in the germline V gene (reference sequence). The CDR3 region has the DNA TGTGCCTGGAGTTCGGCTAGCGGGTACTCCTACAATGAGCAGTTCTTC. Protein product: CAWSSASGYSYNEQFF.

A remark on this clone: This same CDR3 is encoded by further DNA sequences in the sample. The chain has TRBV2 and TRBJ1-1, with 7 bases that match TRBD1. From germline, CDR1 is SNHLY and CDR2 FYNNEI. The CDR3 is 13 amino acids. J was trimmed by 0 bases and V by 8 bases; bases with no gene match: 3. The CDR3 loop reads CASQGQLNTEAFF. The CDR3 nucleotides read TGTGCCAGCCAGGGACAGTTGAACACTGAAGCTTTCTTT. The full variable domain, with the rest looked up from reference TRBV2 and TRBJ1-1, is EPEVTQTPSHQVTQMGQEVILRCVPISNHLYFYWYRQILGQKVEFLVSFYNNEISEKSEIFDDQFSVERPDGSNFTLKIRSTKLEDSAMYFCASQGQLNTEAFFGQGTRLTVV.

The genes are TRBV29-1 and TRBJ2-1; D remains unclear. The CDR3 totals 14 residues. Trimming took 4 bases from V and 0 from J, leaving 10 bases between them. In germline, CDR1 is SQVTM, CDR2 ANQGSEA. The CDR3 region is CSVALPSSYNEQFF. CDR3 sequence (DNA): TGCAGCGTTGCACTCCCGAGCTCCTACAATGAGCAGTTCTTC.

This chain links TRBV6-5 with TRBJ1-5, with a possible D match to TRBD1 (6 bases). CDR1 is MNHEY, CDR2 SVGAGI, per germline. V was clipped by 4 bases and J by 2 bases, with 15 bases between them. The CDR3 spans 16 residues. CDR3 coding DNA: TGTGCCAGCAGTTCGGGAGGGGGGGTTGGCAATCAGCCCCAGCATTTT. Translating it yields CASSSGGGVGNQPQHF.

The chain carries TRBV7-9 and TRBJ2-7; 8 nucleotides align to TRBD1. Trimming cost V 5 bases and J 2 bases; bases outside gene matches: 11. This CDR3 has 16 residues. The germline CDR1 and CDR2 sequences are SEHNR and FQNEAQ (reference sequence). This CDR3 is CASSPQRTGSTYEQYF. CDR3 nucleotides: TGTGCCAGCAGCCCCCAGCGGACAGGGTCAACCTACGAGCAGTACTTC.

Details on this clone: This CDR3 is also generated by other DNA sequences in the sample. The V gene is TRBV5-1, the J gene TRBJ2-3; a weak D match, TRBD1 (5 bases). Germline V CDR1 and CDR2: SGHRS, YFSETQ. Trimming pared 5 bases from V and 4 bases from J, leaving 8 bases between. The CDR3 runs 12 residues. CDR3 residues: CASRQTADTQYF. CDR3 sequence (DNA): TGCGCCAGCAGACAGACAGCAGATACGCAGTATTTT.

This clone showed up just a few times. V is TRBV18 and J is TRBJ2-4; D possibly uses TRBD1 or TRBD2 (5 bases each). This CDR3 has 15 amino acids. CDR1 KGHSH and CDR2 LQKENI come from the germline V gene. V dropped 1 base and J dropped 8 bases, with 15 bases sitting between them. For the CDR3, the DNA is TGTGCCAGCTCACCACGAGGGACCGGCGGGTACATTCAGTACTTC. It translates to CASSPRGTGGYIQYF.

The V and J genes are TRBV12-5 and TRBJ2-3; 13 bases match TRBD2. There are 17 residues in the CDR3. The V segment lost 0 bases and the J segment 4 bases; nucleotides outside the gene matches: 4. Looked up from germline, CDR1 is LGHNT and CDR2 is FRNRAP. CDR3 DNA: TGTGCTAGTGGTTTGGTACTAGCGGGAGGGCCGCCAGATACGCAGTATTTT. It is translated as CASGLVLAGGPPDTQYF. Supplemented by reference TRBV12-5 and TRBJ2-3, the full variable domain reads DARVTQTPRHKVTEMGQEVTMRCQPILGHNTVFWYRQTMMQGLELLAYFRNRAPLDDSGMPKDRFSAEMPDATLATLKIQPSEPRDSAVYFCASGLVLAGGPPDTQYFGPGTRLTVL.

V and J are TRBV28 and TRBJ2-7; 9 nucleotides align to TRBD1. Germline V gene data show CDR1 as MDHEN and CDR2 as SYDVKM. V trimming: 4 bases; J trimming: 6 bases; junction bases outside the gene matches: 10. CDR3 length equals 15 residues. CDR3 in amino acids: CASSSTGTGRPEQYF. CDR3 coding DNA: TGTGCCAGCAGTTCTACCGGGACAGGGAGACCCGAGCAGTACTTC.

This clone was counted only a few times. This CDR3 reads CASSFGLAGKEQFF. The CDR3, as DNA: TGTGCCAGCAGTTTTGGGCTAGCGGGGAAGGAGCAGTTCTTC. The rearrangement links TRBV28 to TRBJ2-1, with 9 nucleotides matching TRBD2. The CDR3 loop spans 14 amino acids. V shed 3 bases, J shed 10 bases, and the junction held 7 bases outside the gene matches. Germline V gene data show CDR1 as MDHEN and CDR2 as SYDVKM.

The chain carries TRBV4-1 and TRBJ2-7; TRBD1 aligns across 11 bases. V gave up 3 bases and J gave up 2 bases; unmatched junction bases: 3. The germline V gene encodes CDR1 MGHRA and CDR2 YSYEKL. The CDR3 runs 15 residues. CDR3 region: CASSQGTGGPYEQYF. The CDR3 DNA reads as TGCGCCAGCAGCCAGGGGACAGGGGGGCCCTACGAGCAGTACTTC.

The chain is built from TRBV2 and TRBJ2-7; no definite D call. V gave up 6 bases and J gave up 1 base, with 7 bases separating them. The CDR3 is 12 amino acids. Germline lookup yields CDR1 SNHLY and CDR2 FYNNEI. CDR3 protein: CASRAGSYEQYF. As DNA, the CDR3 is TGTGCCAGCAGAGCAGGTTCCTACGAGCAGTACTTC.

The chain couples TRBV29-1 to TRBJ1-1; 8 bases line up with TRBD1. Unmatched junction bases numbered 6, after V lost 7 bases and J lost 5 bases. This CDR3 region has 12 residues. Germline CDR1 is SQVTM and CDR2 is ANQGSEA. For the CDR3, the DNA is TGCAGCGGTAAACAGGGGGAGACTGAAGCTTTCTTT. Amino acids: CSGKQGETEAFF.

This chain uses TRBV6-1 with TRBJ1-5, with 7 bases lining up with TRBD1. From germline, CDR1 is MNHNS and CDR2 SASEGT. This CDR3 contains 18 residues. V was clipped by 4 bases and J by 4 bases; unmatched bases: 16. CDR3 DNA sequence: TGTGCCAGCAGTGGTAAAGCAGGGGGACTTTTTGGAAATCAGCCCCAGCATTTT. It yields the protein CASSGKAGGLFGNQPQHF.

The chain is built from TRBV18 and TRBJ1-1; D ambiguous. Germline V lookup: CDR1 KGHSH, CDR2 LQKENI. The V end lost 6 bases, the J end lost 4 bases, and 15 bases lay between the germline ends. The CDR3 has 14 residues. As DNA, the CDR3 is TGTGCCAGCTCCAAAGGAAGGTCGGGCACTGAAGCTTTCTTT. It is translated as CASSKGRSGTEAFF. Filled out from reference TRBV18 and TRBJ1-1, the complete variable domain reads NAGVMQNPRHLVRRRGQEARLRCSPMKGHSHVYWYRQLPEEGLKFMVYLQKENIIDESGMPKERFSAEFPKEGPSILRIQQVVRGDSAAYFCASSKGRSGTEAFFGQGTRLTVV.

This clone was counted ten times or more. The rearrangement uses TRBV10-3 and TRBJ1-1; 10 nucleotides match TRBD1. This CDR3 is built from 16 residues. CDR1 ENHRY and CDR2 SYGVKD come from the germline V gene. The trim removed 0 bases at V and 4 bases at J, leaving 5 bases unmatched. CDR3 sequence: CAISESTGGAGTEAFF. In nucleotides, the CDR3 is TGTGCCATCAGTGAGTCGACAGGGGGCGCGGGCACTGAAGCTTTCTTT.

The chain has TRBV10-3 and TRBJ2-7, with D tentatively TRBD1 (6 bases). Trimming took off 8 bases at V and 2 bases at J, with 16 bases between the two ends. This CDR3 has 14 amino acids. CDR1 ENHRY and CDR2 SYGVKD come from the germline V gene. CDR3 region: CAIARPGQTYEQYF. In DNA form, the CDR3 reads TGTGCCATCGCCCGTCCGGGACAAACCTACGAGCAGTACTTC.

The gene calls are TRBV11-2 and TRBJ1-4; no firm D call. The V end lost 5 bases, the J end lost 7 bases, and 17 bases lay between the germline ends. Per the germline V gene, CDR1 is SGHAT and CDR2 is FQNNGV. CDR3 length: 15 residues. The chain's CDR3 is CASSPRTKRGEKLFF. The CDR3 coding sequence is TGTGCCAGCAGCCCCCGGACTAAGCGGGGTGAAAAACTGTTTTTT.

The V gene is TRBV28, the J gene TRBJ1-5; D unresolved. The V gene's germline CDR1 is MDHEN and CDR2 SYDVKM. CDR3 length equals 16 residues. The V end lost 6 bases, the J end lost 2 bases, and 17 bases lay between the germline ends. The CDR3 bases are TGTGCCAGCAGCTCTCCGGCCGGGGAAGGCAATCAGCCCCAGCATTTT. Translating gives CASSSPAGEGNQPQHF.

This clone was found a few times. The chain links TRBV4-2 to TRBJ1-2; a possible D gene is TRBD1 (6 bases). V lost 1 base to trimming and J lost 0 bases, with 9 bases between them. This CDR3 comprises 15 residues. The germline CDR1 and CDR2 sequences are LGHNA and YNFKEQ. CDR3 bases: TGTGCCAGCAGCCAAGGGGGGGCAGCTAACTATGGCTACACCTTC. Amino acid sequence: CASSQGGAANYGYTF.

In regard to this clone: This CDR3 is also generated by other DNA sequences in the sample. V and J are TRBV4-2 and TRBJ2-7; 7 bases fit TRBD2. The V segment lost 0 bases and the J segment 2 bases; nucleotides outside the gene matches: 4. Germline CDR1 and CDR2: LGHNA and YNFKEQ. CDR3 length: 15 amino acids. CDR3 region: CASSQDRGGAYEQYF. The CDR3, as DNA: TGTGCCAGCAGCCAAGATCGTGGGGGGGCCTACGAGCAGTACTTC.

J is TRBJ1-1 and V is TRBV2; D remains unclear. This CDR3 spans 13 amino acids. The germline CDR1 and CDR2 sequences are SNHLY and FYNNEI. Trimming stripped 8 bases from V and 1 base from J, with 11 bases between. In DNA form, the CDR3 reads TGTGCCAGCGGATCCTATGGGAACACTGAAGCTTTCTTT. It translates to CASGSYGNTEAFF.

This clone was picked up one time. The J gene is TRBJ2-7, the V gene TRBV4-1; TRBD2 matches 12 bases. This CDR3 is 16 amino acids long. The junction had 11 bases not matched to a gene; V was cut back by 5 bases and J by 6 bases. Looked up from germline, CDR1 is MGHRA and CDR2 is YSYEKL. The CDR3 loop is CASSDLRLAGVGEQYF. The CDR3 bases are TGCGCCAGCAGCGACCTGAGACTAGCGGGAGTGGGCGAGCAGTACTTC.

This chain joins TRBV7-2 and TRBJ2-7; 10 bases align to TRBD2. V lost 4 bases and J lost 5; bases outside the gene matches: 8. The CDR3 has 15 amino acids. Germline V lookup: CDR1 SGHTA, CDR2 FQGNSA. CDR3 nucleotide sequence: TGTGCCAGCAGCTCCGCTAGCGGGAGACTTAACGAGCAGTACTTC. Amino acids: CASSSASGRLNEQYF.